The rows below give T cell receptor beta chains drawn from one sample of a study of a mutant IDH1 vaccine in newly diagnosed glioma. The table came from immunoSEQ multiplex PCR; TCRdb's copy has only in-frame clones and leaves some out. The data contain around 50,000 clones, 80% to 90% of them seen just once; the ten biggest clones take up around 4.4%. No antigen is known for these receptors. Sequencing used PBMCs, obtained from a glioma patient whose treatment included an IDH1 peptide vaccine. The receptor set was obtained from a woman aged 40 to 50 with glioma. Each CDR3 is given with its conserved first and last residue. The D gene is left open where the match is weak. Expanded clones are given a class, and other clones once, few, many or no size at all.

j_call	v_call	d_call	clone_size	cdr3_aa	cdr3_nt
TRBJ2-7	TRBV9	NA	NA	CASSVDYSSYYEQYF	TGTGCCAGCAGCGTAGACTATTCATCTTACTACGAGCAGTACTTC
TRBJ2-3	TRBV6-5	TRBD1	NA	CASSYSGQGVWYF	TGTGCCAGCAGTTACTCCGGACAGGGGGTATGGTATTTT
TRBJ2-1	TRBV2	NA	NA	CASNSFSSYNEQFF	TGTGCCAGCAATTCTTTCAGCTCCTACAATGAGCAGTTCTTC
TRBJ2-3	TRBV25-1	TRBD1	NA	CASSAILTGGYTDTQYF	TGTGCCAGCAGTGCCATTCTCACAGGGGGGTACACAGATACGCAGTATTTT
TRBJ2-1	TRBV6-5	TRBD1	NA	CASRPGQGGSNEQFF	TGTGCCAGCAGGCCGGGACAGGGGGGATCAAATGAGCAGTTCTTC
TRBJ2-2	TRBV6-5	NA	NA	CASNEGGRSGELFF	TGTGCCAGCAACGAAGGAGGGCGAAGCGGGGAGCTGTTTTTT
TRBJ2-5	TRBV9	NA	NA	CASSEGRTGAVGKTQYF	TGTGCCAGCAGCGAGGGCCGTACCGGCGCCGTGGGAAAGACCCAGTACTTC
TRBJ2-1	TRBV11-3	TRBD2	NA	CASSLLAGGQAKQFF	TGTGCCAGCAGCTTACTAGCGGGGGGGCAAGCGAAGCAGTTCTTC
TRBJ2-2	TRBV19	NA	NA	CASSLRGRYTGELFF	TGTGCCAGTAGCCTCAGGGGTCGGTACACCGGGGAGCTGTTTTTT
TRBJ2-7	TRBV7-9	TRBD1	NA	CASSLGQVPYEQYF	TGTGCCAGCAGCTTGGGACAGGTCCCCTACGAGCAGTACTTC
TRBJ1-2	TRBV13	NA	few	CASSSNSHYGYTF	TGTGCCAGCAGCTCAAATTCTCACTATGGCTACACCTTC
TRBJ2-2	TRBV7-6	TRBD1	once	CASSLGAGGPGELFF	TGTGCCAGCAGCTTAGGGGCAGGGGGCCCCGGGGAGCTGTTTTTT
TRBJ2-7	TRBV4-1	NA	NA	CASSQVSGLTRSYEQYF	TGCGCCAGCAGCCAAGTCTCTGGGTTGACTCGCTCCTACGAGCAGTACTTC
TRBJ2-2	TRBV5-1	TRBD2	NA	CASSLGGGMTGELFF	TGCGCCAGCAGCTTAGGCGGGGGGATGACCGGGGAGCTGTTTTTT
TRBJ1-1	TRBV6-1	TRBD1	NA	CASSPGTGLEQDAFF	TGTGCCAGCAGTCCGGGGACAGGGTTGGAGCAAGACGCTTTCTTT
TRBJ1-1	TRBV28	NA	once	CASGGGPTEAFF	TGTGCAAGTGGAGGGGGGCCCACTGAAGCTTTCTTT
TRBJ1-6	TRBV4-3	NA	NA	CASSQPLRRQNNSPLHF	TGCGCCAGCAGCCAACCCTTGAGACGGCAGAATAATTCACCCCTCCACTTT
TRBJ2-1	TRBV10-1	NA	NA	CASTTGGHNEQFF	TGCGCCAGCACCACCGGGGGTCACAATGAGCAGTTCTTC
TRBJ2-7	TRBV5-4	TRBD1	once	CASSFGQGSYEQYF	TGTGCCAGCAGCTTTGGACAGGGCTCCTACGAGCAGTACTTC
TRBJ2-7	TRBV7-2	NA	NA	CASSLGSGYEQYF	TGTGCCAGCAGCTTAGGCTCGGGTTACGAGCAGTACTTC
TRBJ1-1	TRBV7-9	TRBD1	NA	CASLTGGGTEAFF	TGTGCCAGCTTAACAGGGGGCGGCACTGAAGCTTTCTTT
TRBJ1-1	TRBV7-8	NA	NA	CASSPAPSMNTEAFF	TGTGCCAGCAGCCCCGCTCCTAGCATGAACACTGAAGCTTTCTTT
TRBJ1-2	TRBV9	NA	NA	CASSVGRDYGYTF	TGTGCCAGCAGCGTGGGCAGGGACTATGGCTACACCTTC
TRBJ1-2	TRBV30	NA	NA	CARTTGDNYGYTF	TGTGCCCGTACTACCGGGGATAACTATGGCTACACCTTC
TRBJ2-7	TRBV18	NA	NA	CASSRSKPSEQYF	TGTGCCAGCTCACGATCCAAGCCTAGTGAGCAGTACTTC
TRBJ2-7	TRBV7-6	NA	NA	CASSPDSGEQYF	TGTGCCAGCAGTCCGGACTCCGGCGAGCAGTACTTC
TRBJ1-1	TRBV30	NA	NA	CAWSVHLIAGRMNTEAFF	TGTGCCTGGAGTGTACACTTGATTGCCGGGCGGATGAACACTGAAGCTTTCTTT
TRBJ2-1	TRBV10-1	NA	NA	CASSEGKPLARVHNEQFF	TGCGCCAGCAGTGAGGGAAAGCCCCTAGCGAGGGTCCACAATGAGCAGTTCTTC
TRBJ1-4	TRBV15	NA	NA	CATSRDRLTEKLFF	TGTGCCACCAGCAGAGATAGGCTGACAGAAAAACTGTTTTTT
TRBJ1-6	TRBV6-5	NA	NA	CASSSHGGHSPLHF	TGTGCCAGCAGTTCTCACGGTGGGCATTCACCCCTCCACTTT
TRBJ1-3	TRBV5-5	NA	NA	CASSLGPSTGNTIYF	TGTGCCAGCAGCCTCGGACCCTCCACTGGAAACACCATATATTTT
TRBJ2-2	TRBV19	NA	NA	CASSFYQGSGELFF	TGTGCCAGTAGTTTCTACCAGGGATCCGGGGAGCTGTTTTTT
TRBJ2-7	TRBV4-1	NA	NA	CASSDKAGSYEQYF	TGCGCCAGCAGCGATAAGGCAGGGAGCTACGAGCAGTACTTC
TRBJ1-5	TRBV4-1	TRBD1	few	CASSRGTGVDQPQHF	TGCGCCAGCAGCCGAGGGACAGGGGTGGATCAGCCCCAGCATTTT
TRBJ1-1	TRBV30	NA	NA	CAWSLTGGSEAFF	TGTGCCTGGAGTTTGACTGGGGGGTCTGAAGCTTTCTTT
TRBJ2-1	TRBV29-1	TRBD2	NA	CSGTSGETYNEQFF	TGCAGCGGCACTAGCGGGGAAACCTACAATGAGCAGTTCTTC
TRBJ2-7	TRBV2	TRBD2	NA	CASSEAGTSGPQCF	TGTGCCAGCAGTGAAGCAGGAACTAGCGGGCCCCAGTGCTTC
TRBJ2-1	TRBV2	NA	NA	CASVYLGLGEQFF	TGTGCCAGCGTCTATCTGGGTTTGGGTGAGCAGTTCTTC
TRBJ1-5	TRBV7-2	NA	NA	CASSLAPMQPQHF	TGTGCCAGCAGCTTAGCGCCGATGCAGCCCCAGCATTTT
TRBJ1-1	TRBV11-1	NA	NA	CASRPTALNTEAFF	TGTGCCAGCCGTCCGACTGCACTGAACACTGAAGCTTTCTTT
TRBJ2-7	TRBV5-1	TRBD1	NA	CASSLEGTGGYEQYF	TGCGCCAGCAGCTTGGAAGGTACAGGGGGGTACGAGCAGTACTTC
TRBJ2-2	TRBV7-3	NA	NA	CASRPGPITGELFF	TGTGCCAGCAGACCGGGCCCTATCACCGGGGAGCTGTTTTTT
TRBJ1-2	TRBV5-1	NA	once	CASSLVSGDYGYTF	TGCGCCAGCAGCTTGGTTTCAGGGGACTATGGCTACACCTTC
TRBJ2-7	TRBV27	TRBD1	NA	CASSVRDRVPYEQYF	TGTGCCAGCAGTGTCCGGGACAGGGTACCCTACGAGCAGTACTTC
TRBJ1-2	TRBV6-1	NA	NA	CASSELQTFYGYTF	TGTGCCAGCAGTGAATTACAGACTTTCTATGGCTACACCTTC
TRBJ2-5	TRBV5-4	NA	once	CASSFGGPETQYF	TGTGCCAGCAGCTTCGGGGGGCCTGAGACCCAGTACTTC
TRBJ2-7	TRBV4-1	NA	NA	CASSPPGSFLFEQYF	TGCGCCAGCAGCCCGCCCGGGAGCTTCCTTTTCGAGCAGTACTTC
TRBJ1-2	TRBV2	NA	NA	CASSGMASYGYTF	TGTGCCAGCAGTGGAATGGCGAGCTATGGCTACACCTTC
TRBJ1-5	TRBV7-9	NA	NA	CASSLGVGDSNQPQHF	TGTGCCAGCAGCTTAGGGGTCGGGGATAGCAATCAGCCCCAGCATTTT
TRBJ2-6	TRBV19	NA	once	CASSPQQGSGANVLTF	TGTGCCAGTAGTCCACAACAAGGGTCGGGGGCCAACGTCCTGACTTTC